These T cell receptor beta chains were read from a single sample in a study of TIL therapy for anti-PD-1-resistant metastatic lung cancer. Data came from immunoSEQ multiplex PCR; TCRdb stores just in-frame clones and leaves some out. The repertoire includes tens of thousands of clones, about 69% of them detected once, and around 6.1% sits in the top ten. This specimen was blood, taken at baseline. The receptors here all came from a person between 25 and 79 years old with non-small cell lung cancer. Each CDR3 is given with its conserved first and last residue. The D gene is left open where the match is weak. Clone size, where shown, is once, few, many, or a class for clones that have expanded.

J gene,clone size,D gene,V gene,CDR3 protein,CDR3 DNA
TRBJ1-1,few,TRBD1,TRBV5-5,CASSLGQGGYEAFF,TGTGCCAGCAGCTTGGGGCAGGGGGGCTATGAAGCTTTCTTT
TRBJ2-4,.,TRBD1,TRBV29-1,CSSRAGTGSTGIQYF,TGCAGCTCCAGGGCCGGGACAGGCTCCACAGGCATTCAGTACTTC
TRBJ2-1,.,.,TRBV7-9,CASSLSRALVHEQFF,TGTGCCAGCAGCTTAAGTCGCGCTCTGGTGCATGAGCAGTTCTTC
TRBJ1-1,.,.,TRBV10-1,CASSDKGRNTEAFF,TGCGCCAGCAGTGATAAGGGGCGAAACACTGAAGCTTTCTTT
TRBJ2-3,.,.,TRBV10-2,CASSEDSSTDTQYF,TGCGCCAGCAGTGAGGACAGTAGCACAGATACGCAGTATTTT
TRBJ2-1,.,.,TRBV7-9,CATKSSYNEQFF,TGTGCCACCAAAAGCTCCTACAATGAGCAGTTCTTC
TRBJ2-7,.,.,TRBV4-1,CASSQGPGSSYEQYF,TGCGCCAGCAGCCAAGGCCCGGGGTCCTCCTACGAGCAGTACTTC
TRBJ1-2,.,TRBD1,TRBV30,CAWSVSPGTGGYTF,TGTGCCTGGAGTGTAAGCCCCGGGACAGGCGGCTACACCTTC
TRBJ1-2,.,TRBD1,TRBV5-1,CASSTTGAFYGYTF,TGCGCCAGCAGCACTACAGGGGCCTTCTATGGCTACACCTTC
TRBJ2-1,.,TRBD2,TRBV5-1,CASSLGLAEPIYNEQFF,TGCGCCAGCAGCTTGGGGCTAGCGGAACCAATCTACAATGAGCAGTTCTTC